What follows is one TCR beta chain and its context. Its specificity is unknown. This entry is derived from a study of CD8 T cells in ankylosing spondylitis. Study-wide points: Ankylosing spondylitis blood appeared to carry a characteristic TCR beta motif of roughly eight highly homologous variants. As reported, disease-linked clones showed significant enrichment in matched ankylosing spondylitis synovial fluid.

The authors made TCR beta libraries by quantitative 5'-RACE with molecular barcodes. TCRdb processed the 5' RACE reads anew with MiXCR; each CDR3 protein has one entry. The sample contains 380,000 or so distinct CDR3 sequences, approximately 20% of which appear only once. The CDR3 consists of 12 residues. CDR1 and CDR2 (germline): DFQATT, SNEGSKA (reference sequence). The V end lost 5 bases, the J end lost 2 bases, and 10 bases lay between the germline ends. The J gene is TRBJ2-7, the V gene TRBV20-1; the D is unclear. The receptor was derived from a male donor with ankylosing spondylitis or in good health (not recorded which). Input material: blood, either unsorted or a sorted T cell fraction (not recorded which). CDR3 bases: TGCAGTGCTCCGGGCACGACCTACGAGCAGTACTTC. Translated, it gives CSAPGTTYEQYF.